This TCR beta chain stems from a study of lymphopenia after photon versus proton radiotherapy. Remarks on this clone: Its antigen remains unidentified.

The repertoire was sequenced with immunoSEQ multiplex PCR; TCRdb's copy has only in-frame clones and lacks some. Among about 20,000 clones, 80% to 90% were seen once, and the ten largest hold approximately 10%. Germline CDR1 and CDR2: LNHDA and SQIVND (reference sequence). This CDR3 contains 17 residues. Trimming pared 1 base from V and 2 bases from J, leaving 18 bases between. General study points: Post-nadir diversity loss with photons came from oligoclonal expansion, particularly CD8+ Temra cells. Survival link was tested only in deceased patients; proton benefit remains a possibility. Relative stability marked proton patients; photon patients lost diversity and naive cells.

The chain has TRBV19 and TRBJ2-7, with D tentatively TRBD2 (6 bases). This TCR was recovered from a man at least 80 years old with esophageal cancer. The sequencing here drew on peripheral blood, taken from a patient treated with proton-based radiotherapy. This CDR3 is CASSIVGKGGGPYEQYF. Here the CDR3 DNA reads TGTGCCAGTAGTATAGTAGGTAAAGGAGGAGGGCCCTACGAGCAGTACTTC.